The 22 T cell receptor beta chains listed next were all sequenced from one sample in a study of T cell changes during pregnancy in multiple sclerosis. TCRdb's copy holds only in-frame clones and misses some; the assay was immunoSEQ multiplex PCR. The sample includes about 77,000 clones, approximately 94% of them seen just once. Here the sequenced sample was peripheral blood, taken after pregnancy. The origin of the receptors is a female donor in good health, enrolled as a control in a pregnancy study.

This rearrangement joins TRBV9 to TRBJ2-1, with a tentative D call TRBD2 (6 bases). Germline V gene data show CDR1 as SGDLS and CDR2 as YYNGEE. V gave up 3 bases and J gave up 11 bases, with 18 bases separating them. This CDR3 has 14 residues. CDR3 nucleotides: TGTGCCAGCAGCGACCCGCGGGACCAGGTACAGCAGTTCTTC. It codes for CASSDPRDQVQQFF.

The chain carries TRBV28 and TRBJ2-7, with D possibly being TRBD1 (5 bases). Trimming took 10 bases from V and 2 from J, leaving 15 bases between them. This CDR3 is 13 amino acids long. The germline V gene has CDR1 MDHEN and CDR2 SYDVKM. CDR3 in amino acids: CATEATETYEQYF. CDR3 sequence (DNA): TGTGCCACCGAGGCGACAGAAACCTACGAGCAGTACTTC.

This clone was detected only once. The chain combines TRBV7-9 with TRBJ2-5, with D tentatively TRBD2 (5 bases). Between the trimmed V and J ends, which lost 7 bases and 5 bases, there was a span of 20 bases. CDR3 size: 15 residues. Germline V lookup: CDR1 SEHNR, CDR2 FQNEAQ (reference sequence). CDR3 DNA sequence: TGTGCCAGCACCCCCGCGGAGAAGCGCGGGGAGACCCAGTACTTC. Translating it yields CASTPAEKRGETQYF.

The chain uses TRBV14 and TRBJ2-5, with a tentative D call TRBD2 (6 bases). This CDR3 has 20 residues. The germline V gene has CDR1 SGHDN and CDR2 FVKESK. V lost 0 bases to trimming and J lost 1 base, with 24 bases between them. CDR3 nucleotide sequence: TGTGCCAGCAGCCAAGAATTTCTCTCTCTGGACTATGGTAGCCAAGAGACCCAGTACTTC. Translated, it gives CASSQEFLSLDYGSQETQYF.

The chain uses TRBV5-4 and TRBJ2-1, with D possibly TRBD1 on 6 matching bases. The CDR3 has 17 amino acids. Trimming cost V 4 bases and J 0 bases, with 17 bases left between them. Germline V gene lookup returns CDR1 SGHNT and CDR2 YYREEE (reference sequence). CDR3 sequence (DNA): TGTGCCAGCAGCCCCAGGGGTAATCGGATCTCCTACAATGAGCAGTTCTTC. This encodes CASSPRGNRISYNEQFF. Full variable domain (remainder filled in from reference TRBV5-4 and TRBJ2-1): ETGVTQSPTHLIKTRGQQVTLRCSSQSGHNTVSWYQQALGQGPQFIFQYYREEENGRGNFPPRFSGLQFPNYSSELNVNALELDDSALYLCASSPRGNRISYNEQFFGPGTRLTVL.

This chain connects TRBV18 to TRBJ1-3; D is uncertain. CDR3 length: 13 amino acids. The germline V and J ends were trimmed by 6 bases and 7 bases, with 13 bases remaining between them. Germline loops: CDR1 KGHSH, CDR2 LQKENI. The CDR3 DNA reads TGTGCCAGCTCCCTTACAAGTCCGAACACCATATATTTT. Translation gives CASSLTSPNTIYF.

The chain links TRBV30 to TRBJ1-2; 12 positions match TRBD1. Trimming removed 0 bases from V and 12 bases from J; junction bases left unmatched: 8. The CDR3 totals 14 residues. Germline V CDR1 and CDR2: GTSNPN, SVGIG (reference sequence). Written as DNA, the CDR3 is TGTGCCTGGAGTGTGGGGACAGGGGGCGCGAAGGACACCTTC. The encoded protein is CAWSVGTGGAKDTF.

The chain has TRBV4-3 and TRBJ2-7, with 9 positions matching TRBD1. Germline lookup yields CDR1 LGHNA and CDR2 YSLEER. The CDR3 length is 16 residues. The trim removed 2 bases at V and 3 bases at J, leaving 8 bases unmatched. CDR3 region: CASSQSYRGPLYEQYF. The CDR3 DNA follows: TGCGCCAGCAGCCAATCCTACAGGGGGCCCCTCTACGAGCAGTACTTC.

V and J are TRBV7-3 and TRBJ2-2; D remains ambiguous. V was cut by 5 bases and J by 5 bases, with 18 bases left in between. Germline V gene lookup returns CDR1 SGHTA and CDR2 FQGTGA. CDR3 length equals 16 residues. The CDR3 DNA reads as TGTGCCAGCAGCCCGATACCCTACCCGGGTACCGGGGAGCTGTTTTTT. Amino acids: CASSPIPYPGTGELFF.

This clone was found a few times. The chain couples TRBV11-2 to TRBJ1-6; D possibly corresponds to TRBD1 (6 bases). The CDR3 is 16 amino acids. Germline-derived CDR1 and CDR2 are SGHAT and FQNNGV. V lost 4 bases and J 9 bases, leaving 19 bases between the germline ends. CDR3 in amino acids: CASSSTPWDTLSPLHF. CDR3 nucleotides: TGTGCCAGCAGCTCCACCCCTTGGGACACTCTTTCACCCCTCCACTTT.

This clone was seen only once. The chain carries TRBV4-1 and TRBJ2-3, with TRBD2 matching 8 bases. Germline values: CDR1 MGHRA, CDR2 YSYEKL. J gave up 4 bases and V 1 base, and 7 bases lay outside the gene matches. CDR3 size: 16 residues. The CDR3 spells CASSQVQGTRSDTQYF. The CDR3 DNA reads TGCGCCAGCAGCCAAGTCCAAGGGACTAGATCAGATACGCAGTATTTT.

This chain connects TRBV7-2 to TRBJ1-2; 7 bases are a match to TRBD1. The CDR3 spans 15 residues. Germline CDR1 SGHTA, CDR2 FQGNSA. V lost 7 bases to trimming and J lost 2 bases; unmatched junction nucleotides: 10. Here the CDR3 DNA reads TGTGCCAGCACCCCAGGGGGGAAGACCAACTATGGCTACACCTTC. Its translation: CASTPGGKTNYGYTF.

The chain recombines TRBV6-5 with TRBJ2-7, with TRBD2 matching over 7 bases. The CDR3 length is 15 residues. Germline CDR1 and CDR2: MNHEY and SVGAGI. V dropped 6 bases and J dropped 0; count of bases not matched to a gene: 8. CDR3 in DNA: TGTGCCAGCAGCCCCGGCCTAGCGGTCTCCTACGAGCAGTACTTC. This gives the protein CASSPGLAVSYEQYF.

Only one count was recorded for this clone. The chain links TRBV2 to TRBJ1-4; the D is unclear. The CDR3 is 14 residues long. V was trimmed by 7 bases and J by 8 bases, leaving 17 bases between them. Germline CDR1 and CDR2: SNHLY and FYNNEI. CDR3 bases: TGTGCCAGCACCCCGCTCACCTCTCGGGAAAAACTGTTTTTT. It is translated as CASTPLTSREKLFF.

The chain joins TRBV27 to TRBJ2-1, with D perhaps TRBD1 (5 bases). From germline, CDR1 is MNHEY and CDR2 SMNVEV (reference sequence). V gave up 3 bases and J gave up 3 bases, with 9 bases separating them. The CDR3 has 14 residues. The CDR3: CASSFRGLYNEQFF. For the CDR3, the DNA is TGTGCCAGCAGTTTTAGGGGTCTCTACAATGAGCAGTTCTTC.

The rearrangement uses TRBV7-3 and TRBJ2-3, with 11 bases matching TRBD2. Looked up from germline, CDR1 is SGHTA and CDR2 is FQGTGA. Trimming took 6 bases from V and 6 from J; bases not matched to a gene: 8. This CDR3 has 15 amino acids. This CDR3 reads CASRLLAGEADTQYF. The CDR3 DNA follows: TGTGCCAGCAGATTACTAGCGGGGGAGGCGGATACGCAGTATTTT.

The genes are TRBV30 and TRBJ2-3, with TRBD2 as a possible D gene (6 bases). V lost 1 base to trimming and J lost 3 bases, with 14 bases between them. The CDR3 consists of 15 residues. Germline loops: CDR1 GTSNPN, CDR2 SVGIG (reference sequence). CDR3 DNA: TGTGCCTGGAGTGCGGTGTTTGGAGGGACAGATACGCAGTATTTT. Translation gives CAWSAVFGGTDTQYF.

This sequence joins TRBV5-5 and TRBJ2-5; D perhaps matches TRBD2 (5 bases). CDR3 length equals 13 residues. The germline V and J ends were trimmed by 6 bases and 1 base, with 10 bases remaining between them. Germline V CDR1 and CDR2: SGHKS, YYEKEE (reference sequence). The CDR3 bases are TGTGCCAGCACCAATAGCGCCCAAGAGACCCAGTACTTC. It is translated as CASTNSAQETQYF.

The CDR3 DNA sequence: TGTGCCACCAGCAGAGGGCTAGCGGGAGTTGGTAACGATGAGCAGTTCTTC. This encodes CATSRGLAGVGNDEQFF. This chain uses TRBV15 with TRBJ2-1; 10 bases agree with TRBD2. J was trimmed by 8 bases and V by 1 base; bases with no gene match: 11. CDR3 length: 17 residues. Germline V gives CDR1 LNHNV, CDR2 YYDKDF (reference sequence).

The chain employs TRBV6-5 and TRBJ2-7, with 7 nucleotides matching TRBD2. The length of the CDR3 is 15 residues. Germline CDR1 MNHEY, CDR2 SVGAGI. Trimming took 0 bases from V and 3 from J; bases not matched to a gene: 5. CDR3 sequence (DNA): TGTGCCAGCAGTTACTCGTCGGCTAGCGGCTACGAGCAGTACTTC. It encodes CASSYSSASGYEQYF.

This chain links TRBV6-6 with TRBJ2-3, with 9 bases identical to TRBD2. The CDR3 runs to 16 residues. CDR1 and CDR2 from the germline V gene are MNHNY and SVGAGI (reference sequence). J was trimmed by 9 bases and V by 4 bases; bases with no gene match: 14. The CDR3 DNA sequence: TGTGCCAGCAGTTTTGCGCTAGCGGGGACAACGGGGACGCAGTATTTT. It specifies CASSFALAGTTGTQYF.

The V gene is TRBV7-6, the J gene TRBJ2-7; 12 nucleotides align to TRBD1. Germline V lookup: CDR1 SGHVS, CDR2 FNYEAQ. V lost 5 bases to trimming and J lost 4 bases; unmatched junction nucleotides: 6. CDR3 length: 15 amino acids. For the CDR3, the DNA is TGTGCCAGCAGCGTGGGACAGGGGGCTTGGTACGAGCAGTACTTC. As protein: CASSVGQGAWYEQYF.